This TCR beta chain is from a study of long-term antiretroviral therapy in people with HIV. The overall study: The oldest samples precede the 2015 immediate-ART recommendation by about a decade.

With respect to this clone: The antigen is unknown.

All donors provided no fewer than one pre-ART and no fewer than two post-ART PBMC samples. Overall study results and limits: Diversity increased after ART yet remained lower than in transplant donor controls.

With survey level as its setting, the immunoSEQ assay was v3.0. Using immunoSEQ multiplex PCR, the repertoire was profiled, and TCRdb retains in-frame clones only, with some absent. The sample lists 25,000 to 35,000 clones; around 90% were seen once. The germline gives CDR1 SGHTA, CDR2 FQGNSA. The CDR3 contains 13 residues. Trimming took off 4 bases at V and 7 bases at J, with 12 bases between the two ends. Sequencing was performed on unsorted PBMCs, taken 3.2 years before starting antiretroviral therapy. The genes are TRBV7-2 and TRBJ2-3, with D unresolved. The receptor's source is a man aged 50-60 years with HIV. The CDR3 is CASSYRTGYTQYF. The CDR3 DNA sequence: TGTGCCAGCAGCTATCGGACGGGTTATACGCAGTATTTT. Filled out from reference TRBV7-2 and TRBJ2-3, the complete variable domain reads GAGVSQSPSNKVTEKGKDVELRCDPISGHTALYWYRQSLGQGLEFLIYFQGNSAPDKSGLPSDRFSAERTGGSVSTLTIQRTQQEDSAVYLCASSYRTGYTQYFGPGTRLTVL.